This T cell receptor (beta chain) originates from a study of beta chain features in type 1 diabetes. The length of the CDR3 is 15 residues. CDR1 and CDR2 (germline): SGHDN, FVKESK. V was clipped by 8 bases and J by 2 bases; unmatched bases: 8. Of the isolated RNA, all was reverse transcribed, and so the sequenced material was expressed TCRB transcripts. Method: immunoSEQ multiplex PCR; TCRdb's copy keeps in-frame clones and lacks some. This table holds just over 450,000 clones, roughly 31% found once. The sequenced sample was naive CD4+ T cells from blood. This receptor was identified in a man aged 18 to 29 in good health. V and J are TRBV14 and TRBJ2-3; 9 bases match TRBD1. The CDR3 region is CASAQTGGYTDTQYF. CDR3 in DNA: TGTGCCAGCGCCCAGACAGGGGGATACACAGATACGCAGTATTTT.